Below, 10 T cell receptor beta chains from the same sample are listed, as sequenced in a study of cytomegalovirus exposure and HLA in healthy donors. Primers for the PCR totalled 60 Vbeta and 13 Jbeta. TCRdb's copy holds only in-frame clones and misses some; the assay was immunoSEQ multiplex PCR. In the table there are approximately 290,000 clones, 80% of which are singletons. Sequenced input: PBMCs. The receptors were gathered from a girl aged 2-10 years in good health and CMV-seronegative.

This chain links TRBV5-1 with TRBJ2-7; D unresolved. V lost 1 base and J lost 2, with 10 bases in between. CDR1 SGHRS and CDR2 YFSETQ come from the germline V gene. The CDR3 has 14 residues. CDR3 residues: CASSLWASAYEQYF. In nucleotides, the CDR3 is TGCGCCAGCAGCTTGTGGGCTTCCGCCTACGAGCAGTACTTC.

The V call is TRBV12-5, the J call TRBJ1-2, with 7 bases that match TRBD1. Germline CDR1 reads LGHNT; CDR2 reads FRNRAP. This CDR3 comprises 13 residues. Germline trimming cut 5 bases from V and 3 bases from J; bases unmatched to any gene: 3. The CDR3 loop is CASGRDSYYGYTF. CDR3 DNA sequence: TGTGCTAGTGGTAGGGACAGTTACTATGGCTACACCTTC.

This CDR3 is CASSARSGGEQYF. DNA for the CDR3: TGTGCCAGCAGCGCCCGGTCAGGGGGCGAGCAGTACTTC. The chain is built from TRBV7-3 and TRBJ2-5; 7 bases match TRBD1. The DNA end lines up better with TRBJ2-7; the J call may be wrong. The CDR3 covers 13 residues. Looked up from germline, CDR1 is SGHTA and CDR2 is FQGTGA.

This clone was seen only once. The chain combines TRBV27 with TRBJ2-2; maybe TRBD2 (5 bases). The CDR3 has 13 residues. Germline V gene data show CDR1 as MNHEY and CDR2 as SMNVEV (reference sequence). Deletions cut 2 bases from V and 7 bases from J, with 8 bases between. The CDR3 here is CASSLNSGGELFF. The CDR3 DNA reads as TGTGCCAGCAGTTTAAACAGCGGCGGGGAGCTGTTTTTT.

The chain combines TRBV9 with TRBJ2-7, with 9 bases aligning to TRBD2. Germline values: CDR1 SGDLS, CDR2 YYNGEE. The CDR3 spans 14 residues. V was clipped by 2 bases and J by 3 bases; unmatched bases: 3. CDR3 in DNA: TGTGCCAGCAGCGTTCTAGCGGGGAACTACGAGCAGTACTTC. Translation gives CASSVLAGNYEQYF.

This clone was recorded once. The V gene is TRBV6-5, the J gene TRBJ2-1; possibly TRBD2 for D (6 bases). CDR3 length equals 16 residues. CDR1 and CDR2 (germline): MNHEY, SVGAGI. Trimming took off 2 bases at V and 14 bases at J, with 25 bases between the two ends. The CDR3 region is CASSYDPGVGGKKEFF. The DNA for the CDR3 is TGTGCCAGCAGTTACGATCCTGGGGTTGGCGGGAAAAAGGAGTTCTTC.

The chain has TRBV11-1 and TRBJ2-1; TRBD2 agrees at 8 bases. The V segment lost 5 bases and the J segment 4 bases; nucleotides outside the gene matches: 4. There are 14 residues in the CDR3. Per the germline V gene, CDR1 is SGHAT and CDR2 is FQDESV (reference sequence). The CDR3, as DNA: TGTGCCAGCAGCCCTAGCGGGCGTTACAATGAGCAGTTCTTC. Translated: CASSPSGRYNEQFF.

This chain joins TRBV6-1 and TRBJ2-2; D not resolved. The V and J ends lost 3 bases and 1 base respectively, with 12 bases between them. The CDR3 length is 16 residues. CDR1 MNHNS and CDR2 SASEGT come from the germline V gene. The CDR3 nucleotides read TGTGCCAGCAGTGATCTGGTCAGATTGAACACCGGGGAGCTGTTTTTT. This gives the protein CASSDLVRLNTGELFF.

The V call is TRBV4-2, the J call TRBJ2-3; 8 bases are a match to TRBD2. J lost 10 bases, V lost 4 bases, and 22 bases had no gene match. The CDR3 spans 18 residues. Germline V gene data show CDR1 as LGHNA and CDR2 as YNFKEQ. CDR3 DNA sequence: TGTGCCAGCAGCCTAAGCTTTACCGGGACTAGGACCGGGGGGGCGCAGTATTTT. Amino acids: CASSLSFTGTRTGGAQYF.

The rearrangement joins TRBV19 to TRBJ2-7; TRBD2 matches at 12 bases. The CDR3 has 15 residues. After removal of 5 bases from V and 2 bases from J, the junction contained 4 bases not matched to a gene. The germline CDR1 and CDR2 sequences are LNHDA and SQIVND (reference sequence). The CDR3 loop reads CASSVASGGAYEQYF. The CDR3 nucleotides are TGTGCCAGTAGTGTCGCTAGCGGGGGGGCCTACGAGCAGTACTTC.